This is a list of T cell receptor beta chains from one sample in a study of T cell responses to AZD1222 COVID-19 vaccine. Method: immunoSEQ multiplex PCR; TCRdb's copy keeps in-frame clones and lacks some. The sample shows tens of thousands of clones, approximately 80% of them seen only once. Sequences were derived from peripheral blood, sampled on day 0 of AZD1222 vaccination. The receptor source for this set is an adult in good health. Both conserved end residues are part of each CDR3. A D gene is named only where the DNA matches it firmly. Some rows have no size entry. The others give once, few or many, or a class for an expanded clone.

clone_size d_call j_call v_call cdr3_nt cdr3_aa
. . TRBJ2-1 TRBV4-3 TGCGCCAGCAGCCAATTTCCAGAGACCGGTGAGCAGTTCTTC CASSQFPETGEQFF
. . TRBJ2-5 TRBV10-2 TGCGCCAGCAGTGAGTCGGGAGAGGTAGGGGGAGACCAAGAGACCCAGTACTTC CASSESGEVGGDQETQYF
. TRBD2 TRBJ2-1 TRBV11-2 TGTGCCAGCACCCCGAACCTGAGGGGGGCGGGGGGGCTTAGCAATGAGCAGTTCTTC CASTPNLRGAGGLSNEQFF
. TRBD1 TRBJ2-5 TRBV9 TGTGCCAGCAGCGTTGGGACAGACCAAGAGACCCAGTACTTC CASSVGTDQETQYF
. . TRBJ2-7 TRBV9 TGTGCCAGCAGCGCAGACTATTACAGTAGCCCCTGGTACGAGCAGTACTTC CASSADYYSSPWYEQYF
few . TRBJ1-5 TRBV30 TGTGCCTGGAGTGACTGGGGTCAGCCCCAGCATTTT CAWSDWGQPQHF
. TRBD1 TRBJ1-2 TRBV9 TGTGCCAGCAGCGTAGACTTAACAGGGGGCAGGGGGTCTTTTGGCTACACCTTC CASSVDLTGGRGSFGYTF
. TRBD2 TRBJ2-2 TRBV9 TGTGCCAGCAGCTCCCGGGGGGGGGAGACCGGGGAGCTGTTTTTT CASSSRGGETGELFF
. . TRBJ1-3 TRBV7-2 TGTGCCAGCAGCTTAGAAGGGGGAGGAAACACCATATATTTT CASSLEGGGNTIYF
. TRBD1 TRBJ2-7 TRBV19 TGTGCCAGTAGTATTGACAGGGGCTACTACGAGCAGTACTTC CASSIDRGYYEQYF
. TRBD2 TRBJ2-1 TRBV10-1 TGCGCCAGCAGTGATTCGACTAGCGGGCCCTACAATGAGCAGTTCTTC CASSDSTSGPYNEQFF
. . TRBJ2-2 TRBV25-1 TGTGCCAGCAGTCGGGCAGGGTGGGAGAACGTGGAGCTGTTTTTT CASSRAGWENVELFF
. TRBD1 TRBJ2-5 TRBV7-6 TGTGCCAGCAGCTCTGGACAGGGGGCTCAAGAGACCCAGTACTTC CASSSGQGAQETQYF
large TRBD2 TRBJ2-7 TRBV5-6 TGTGCCAGCAGCGGGGATCTAGCGGGGGGGCCGTACGAGCAGTACTTC CASSGDLAGGPYEQYF
. . TRBJ1-5 TRBV2 TGTGCCAGCAGACTCGACATTAGCAATCAGCCCCAGCATTTT CASRLDISNQPQHF
. TRBD2 TRBJ2-1 TRBV19 TGTGCCAGTAGTCGCTCCCTAGCGGGGATGTTCCGGGAGCAGTTCTTC CASSRSLAGMFREQFF
. . TRBJ1-1 TRBV10-3 TGTGCCATCACCGAGACAGGCGCTGAAGCTTTCTTT CAITETGAEAFF
once . TRBJ1-5 TRBV19 TGTGCCAGTAGTATTTTAAGGGGATATCAGCCCCAGCATTTT CASSILRGYQPQHF
. . TRBJ1-4 TRBV7-2 TGTGCCAGCAGCTCCGAAGGGGGAAGGGAAAAACTGTTTTTT CASSSEGGREKLFF
. . TRBJ1-2 TRBV2 TGTGCCAGCAACAACGGGCAAGGGGGTGGCTACACCTTC CASNNGQGGGYTF
. . TRBJ1-5 TRBV6-6 TGTGCCAGCAGTTCCGGAGGGCCCCAGCATTTT CASSSGGPQHF
. . TRBJ1-1 TRBV28 TGTGCCAGCAAGGAGGGGGAGACTGAAGCTTTCTTT CASKEGETEAFF
. . TRBJ2-1 TRBV15 TGTGCCACCAGCAGAAGGGACGGAAGACAGTTCTTC CATSRRDGRQFF
once . TRBJ2-4 TRBV5-8 TGTGCCAGCAGCCCTCGACAGAGATTAGCCAAAAACATTCAGTACTTC CASSPRQRLAKNIQYF
few . TRBJ2-1 TRBV2 TGTGCCAGCAGTGAAGAGTTGCGGAATGAGCAGTTCTTC CASSEELRNEQFF
. . TRBJ2-7 TRBV30 TGTGCCTGGAGTGTACAGTCCTACGAGCAGTACTTC CAWSVQSYEQYF
few . TRBJ2-3 TRBV5-1 TGCGCCAGCAGCGTAGGGTTGAACATAGATACGCAGTATTTT CASSVGLNIDTQYF
. . TRBJ2-2 TRBV10-1 TGCGCCAGCAGTCAGGGATCGAGTACCGGGGAGCTGTTTTTT CASSQGSSTGELFF
. . TRBJ1-6 TRBV5-6 TGTGCCAGCAACTTGGGGGATTCACCCCTCCACTTT CASNLGDSPLHF
. . TRBJ1-6 TRBV2 TGTGCCAGCAGCGAGCGAGGGTTGGGTAATTCACCCCTCCACTTT CASSERGLGNSPLHF
. . TRBJ2-1 TRBV6-5 TGTGCCAGCAGTTACTCTTACGGGGGGACACCGCATGAGCAGTTCTTC CASSYSYGGTPHEQFF
once . TRBJ2-1 TRBV3-1/TRBV3-2 TGTGCCAGCAGCCTCGGGATTAATGAGCAGTTCTTC CASSLGINEQFF
. . TRBJ2-3 TRBV5-1 TGCGCCAGCAGAGAGACAGACCTAGTCCCTAACACAGATACGCAGTATTTT CASRETDLVPNTDTQYF
. TRBD1 TRBJ1-4 TRBV3-1/TRBV3-2 TGTGCCAGCAGCCAAGAGTCATTAGGACAGGGGAGCGAAAAACTGTTTTTT CASSQESLGQGSEKLFF